The 13 T cell receptor beta chains presented below share a single source sample, sequenced in a study of identifying expanded T cells in peripheral blood. The assay was immunoSEQ multiplex PCR, and TCRdb's table has in-frame clones only and misses some. The sample lists 50,000 to 65,000 clones; approximately 89% were seen once. Input material: blood. The source of these receptors is a person aged 18-70 years in good health.

The chain links TRBV10-3 to TRBJ1-6; 7 bases line up with TRBD1. The germline V gene encodes CDR1 ENHRY and CDR2 SYGVKD. The trim removed 4 bases at V and 5 bases at J, leaving 2 bases unmatched. This CDR3 is 14 amino acids long. The DNA of the CDR3 is TGTGCCATCAGTGCGGGACAGAATAATTCACCCCTCCACTTT. Encoded protein: CAISAGQNNSPLHF.

V and J are TRBV19 and TRBJ1-1; D not certain. Trimming cost V 4 bases and J 0 bases, with 18 bases left between them. Germline V gene sequence: CDR1 LNHDA, CDR2 SQIVND (reference sequence). The CDR3 length is 17 residues. CDR3 nucleotides: TGTGCCAGTAGTAGGATCCGGGAACACGGAATGAACACTGAAGCTTTCTTT. This sequence encodes CASSRIREHGMNTEAFF.

The chain couples TRBV4-1 to TRBJ2-1, with TRBD1 matching 7 bases. Germline CDR1 and CDR2: MGHRA and YSYEKL. The J segment lost 0 bases and the V segment lost 3 bases, leaving 14 bases of the junction unmatched. This CDR3 comprises 19 residues. The CDR3 region is CASSHKPPVSGGSYNEQFF. The CDR3 region has the DNA TGCGCCAGCAGCCATAAACCCCCTGTTTCAGGGGGCTCCTACAATGAGCAGTTCTTC.

The V gene is TRBV19, the J gene TRBJ1-1; no clear D gene. V dropped 2 bases and J dropped 2 bases, with 6 bases sitting between them. The CDR3 is 13 residues long. In germline, CDR1 is LNHDA, CDR2 SQIVND (reference sequence). CDR3 sequence: CASSILGNTEAFF. DNA of the CDR3: TGTGCCAGTAGTATACTAGGAAACACTGAAGCTTTCTTT.

This sequence joins TRBV4-3 and TRBJ1-2; tentatively, D is TRBD1 (5 bases). This CDR3 contains 15 residues. Germline lookup yields CDR1 LGHNA and CDR2 YSLEER. The V gene lost 1 base and the J gene lost 4 bases, with 13 bases spanning the gap. The CDR3 DNA sequence: TGCGCCAGCAGCCAAGGCATGGGGCAGAGCTATGGCTACACCTTC. Translating gives CASSQGMGQSYGYTF.

This clone is a singleton in its sample. The J gene is TRBJ1-5, the V gene TRBV19; no reliable D call. With 8 bases removed from V and 3 bases from J, the gap between germline ends came to 11 bases. This CDR3 contains 13 residues. CDR1 is LNHDA and CDR2 is SQIVND in the germline V gene (reference sequence). This CDR3 reads CASEDGNNQPQHF. The CDR3 bases are TGTGCCAGTGAAGACGGGAACAATCAGCCCCAGCATTTT.

The V gene is TRBV6-1, the J gene TRBJ1-6, with 7 bases identical to TRBD1. The CDR3 covers 15 residues. V shed 3 bases, J shed 7 bases, and the junction held 6 bases outside the gene matches. Germline V gives CDR1 MNHNS, CDR2 SASEGT. This chain's CDR3 is CASSDHRGGNSPLHF. For the CDR3, the DNA is TGTGCCAGCAGTGACCACAGGGGTGGGAATTCACCCCTCCACTTT.

The chain recombines TRBV29-1 with TRBJ2-7, with no clear D. The CDR3 has 13 amino acids. V gave up 5 bases and J gave up 0 bases, with 11 bases separating them. CDR1 and CDR2 (germline): SQVTM, ANQGSEA. The CDR3 DNA reads as TGCAGCGTTTACATTCCCAACTCCTACGAGCAGTACTTC. Translation gives CSVYIPNSYEQYF.

This clone has a single count. For the CDR3, the DNA is TGTGCCAGCAGCTTCCCAGGGGGCACGGAGACCCAGTACTTC. It is translated as CASSFPGGTETQYF. The chain recombines TRBV5-4 with TRBJ2-5; 8 bases match TRBD1. The CDR3 extends over 14 amino acids. CDR1 is SGHNT and CDR2 is YYREEE in the germline V gene (reference sequence). Trimming cost V 2 bases and J 5 bases; bases outside gene matches: 5.

The rearrangement links TRBV6-4 to TRBJ2-2, with TRBD2 as a possible D gene (6 bases). The V gene lost 6 bases and the J gene lost 6 bases, with 14 bases spanning the gap. Germline V gene lookup returns CDR1 MRHNA and CDR2 SNTAGT. The CDR3 length is 14 residues. Written as DNA, the CDR3 is TGTGCCAGCAGCGCGGGATCGGCGGCCGGGGAGCTGTTTTTT. It codes for CASSAGSAAGELFF.

The rearrangement joins TRBV20-1 to TRBJ2-7, with D maybe TRBD2 (6 bases). The CDR3 is made up of 11 amino acids. Trimming removed 5 bases at V and 4 bases at J, with 9 bases between. Germline assignment: CDR1 DFQATT and CDR2 SNEGSKA (reference sequence). Here the CDR3 reads CSAGRGYEQYF. The DNA of the CDR3 is TGCAGTGCTGGGCGGGGTTACGAGCAGTACTTC.

V gene TRBV9 combines with J gene TRBJ2-7; TRBD2 agrees at 11 bases. V lost 3 bases and J lost 1; bases outside the gene matches: 3. The CDR3 totals 15 residues. Germline values: CDR1 SGDLS, CDR2 YYNGEE. Here the CDR3 reads CASSAGTSGSYEQYF. CDR3 bases: TGTGCCAGCAGCGCCGGGACTAGCGGATCCTACGAGCAGTACTTC. Using reference TRBV9 and TRBJ2-7 for the parts outside the CDR3, the full variable domain is DSGVTQTPKHLITATGQRVTLRCSPRSGDLSVYWYQQSLDQGLQFLIQYYNGEERAKGNILERFSAQQFPDLHSELNLSSLELGDSALYFCASSAGTSGSYEQYFGPGTRLTVT.

This clone has just one count. The chain couples TRBV7-6 to TRBJ2-5; 11 nucleotides line up with TRBD1. This CDR3 is 15 amino acids long. The ends lost 5 bases at V and 5 bases at J; junction bases unmatched: 7. Germline V gives CDR1 SGHVS, CDR2 FNYEAQ. CDR3 protein: CASSLGTGGWETQYF. The DNA for the CDR3 is TGTGCCAGCAGCCTCGGGACAGGGGGTTGGGAGACCCAGTACTTC.